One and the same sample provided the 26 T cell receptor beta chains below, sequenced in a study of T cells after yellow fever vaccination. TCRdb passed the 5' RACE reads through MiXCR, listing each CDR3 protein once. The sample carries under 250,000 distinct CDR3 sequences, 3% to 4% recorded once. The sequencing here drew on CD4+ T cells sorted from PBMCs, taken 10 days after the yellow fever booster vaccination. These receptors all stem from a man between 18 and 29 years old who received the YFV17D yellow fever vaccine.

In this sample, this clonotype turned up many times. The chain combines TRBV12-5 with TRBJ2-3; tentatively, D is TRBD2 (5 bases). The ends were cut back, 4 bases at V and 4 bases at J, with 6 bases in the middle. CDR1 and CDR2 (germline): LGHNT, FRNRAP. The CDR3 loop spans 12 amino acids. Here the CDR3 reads CASGSEADTQYF. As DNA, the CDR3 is TGTGCTAGTGGTTCGGAGGCAGATACGCAGTATTTT.

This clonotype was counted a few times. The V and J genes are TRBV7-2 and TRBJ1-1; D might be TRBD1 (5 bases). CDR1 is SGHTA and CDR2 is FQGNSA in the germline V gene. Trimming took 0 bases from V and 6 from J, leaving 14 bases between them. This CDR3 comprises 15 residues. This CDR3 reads CASSLALGAAAEAFF. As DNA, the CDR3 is TGTGCCAGCAGCTTAGCTTTAGGGGCGGCAGCTGAAGCTTTCTTT.

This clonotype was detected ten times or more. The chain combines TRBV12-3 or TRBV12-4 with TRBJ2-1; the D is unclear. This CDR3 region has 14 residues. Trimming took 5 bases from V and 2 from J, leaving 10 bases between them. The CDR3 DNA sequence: TGTGCCAGCAGTCCTAGTGTCACCTACAATGAGCAGTTCTTC. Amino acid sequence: CASSPSVTYNEQFF.

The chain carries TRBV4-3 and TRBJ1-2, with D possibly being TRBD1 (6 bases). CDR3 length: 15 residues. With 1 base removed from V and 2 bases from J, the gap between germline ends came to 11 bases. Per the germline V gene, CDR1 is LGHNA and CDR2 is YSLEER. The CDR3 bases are TGCGCCAGCAGCCAAGCAACAGGGACGAACTATGGCTACACCTTC. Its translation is CASSQATGTNYGYTF.

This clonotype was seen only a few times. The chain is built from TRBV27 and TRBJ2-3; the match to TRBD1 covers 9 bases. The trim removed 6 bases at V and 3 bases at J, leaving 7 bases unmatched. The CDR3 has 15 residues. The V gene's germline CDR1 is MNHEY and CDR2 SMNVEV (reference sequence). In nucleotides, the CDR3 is TGTGCCAGCAGACTACAGGGGGCAGGAACAGATACGCAGTATTTT. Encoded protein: CASRLQGAGTDTQYF.

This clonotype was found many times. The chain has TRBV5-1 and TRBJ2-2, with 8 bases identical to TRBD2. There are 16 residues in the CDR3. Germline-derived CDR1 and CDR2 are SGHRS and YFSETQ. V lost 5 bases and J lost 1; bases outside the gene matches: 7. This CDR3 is CASRPSGGLNTGELFF. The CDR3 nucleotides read TGCGCCAGCAGACCGAGCGGGGGCCTGAACACCGGGGAGCTGTTTTTT.

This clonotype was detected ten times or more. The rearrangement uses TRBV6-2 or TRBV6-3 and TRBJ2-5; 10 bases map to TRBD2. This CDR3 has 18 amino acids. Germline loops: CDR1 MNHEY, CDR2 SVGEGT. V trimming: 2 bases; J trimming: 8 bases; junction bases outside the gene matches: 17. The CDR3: CASSYPKRGGRNGETQYF. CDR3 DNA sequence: TGTGCCAGCAGTTACCCCAAGCGGGGGGGCCGTAACGGTGAAACCCAGTACTTC.

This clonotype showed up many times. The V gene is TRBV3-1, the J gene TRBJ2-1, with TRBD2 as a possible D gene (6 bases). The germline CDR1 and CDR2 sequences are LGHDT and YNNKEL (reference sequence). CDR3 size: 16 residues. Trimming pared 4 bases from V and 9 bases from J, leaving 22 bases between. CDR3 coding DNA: TGTGCCAGCAGCCCCCGTTCGGGACCGGGGACTTCTGAGCAGTTCTTC. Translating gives CASSPRSGPGTSEQFF.

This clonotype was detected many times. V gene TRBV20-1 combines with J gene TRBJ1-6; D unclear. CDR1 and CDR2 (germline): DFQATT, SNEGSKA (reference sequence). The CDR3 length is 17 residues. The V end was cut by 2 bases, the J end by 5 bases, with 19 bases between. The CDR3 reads CSARLAGALYDNSPLHF. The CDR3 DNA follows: TGCAGTGCTAGATTAGCGGGAGCTTTATACGATAATTCACCCCTCCACTTT.

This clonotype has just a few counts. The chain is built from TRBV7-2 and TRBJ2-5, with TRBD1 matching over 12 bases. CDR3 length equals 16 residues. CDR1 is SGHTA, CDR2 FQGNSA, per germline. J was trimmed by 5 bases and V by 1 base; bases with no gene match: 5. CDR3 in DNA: TGTGCCAGCAGCTTAGTAGGGACAGGGGGCGGGGAGACCCAGTACTTC. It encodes CASSLVGTGGGETQYF.

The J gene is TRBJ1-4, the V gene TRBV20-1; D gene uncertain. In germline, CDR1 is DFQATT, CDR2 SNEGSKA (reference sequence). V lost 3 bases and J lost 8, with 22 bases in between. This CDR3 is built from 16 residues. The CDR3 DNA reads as TGCAGTGCTAGGTTCCCGGCGGCCCTGAGGATCGAAAAACTGTTTTTT. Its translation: CSARFPAALRIEKLFF.

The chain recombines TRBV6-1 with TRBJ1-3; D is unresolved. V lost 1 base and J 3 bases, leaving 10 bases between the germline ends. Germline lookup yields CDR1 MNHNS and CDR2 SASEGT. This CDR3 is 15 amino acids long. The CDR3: CASSEDRQVGNTIYF. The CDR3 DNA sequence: TGTGCCAGCAGTGAAGATCGGCAGGTTGGAAACACCATATATTTT.

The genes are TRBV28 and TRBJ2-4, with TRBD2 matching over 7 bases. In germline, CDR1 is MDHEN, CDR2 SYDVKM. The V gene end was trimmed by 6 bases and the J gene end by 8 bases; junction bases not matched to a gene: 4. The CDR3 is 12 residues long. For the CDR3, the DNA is TGTGCCAGCAGCCCCACTAGCGACATTCAGTACTTC. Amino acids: CASSPTSDIQYF.

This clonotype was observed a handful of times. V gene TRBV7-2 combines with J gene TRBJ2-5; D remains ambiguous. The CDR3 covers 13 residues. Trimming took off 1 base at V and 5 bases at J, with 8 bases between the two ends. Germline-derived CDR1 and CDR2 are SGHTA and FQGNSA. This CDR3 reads CASSLGVWETQYF. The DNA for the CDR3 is TGTGCCAGCAGCTTAGGGGTTTGGGAGACCCAGTACTTC. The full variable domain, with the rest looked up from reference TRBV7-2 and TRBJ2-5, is GAGVSQSPSNKVTEKGKDVELRCDPISGHTALYWYRQSLGQGLEFLIYFQGNSAPDKSGLPSDRFSAERTGGSVSTLTIQRTQQEDSAVYLCASSLGVWETQYFGPGTRLLVL.

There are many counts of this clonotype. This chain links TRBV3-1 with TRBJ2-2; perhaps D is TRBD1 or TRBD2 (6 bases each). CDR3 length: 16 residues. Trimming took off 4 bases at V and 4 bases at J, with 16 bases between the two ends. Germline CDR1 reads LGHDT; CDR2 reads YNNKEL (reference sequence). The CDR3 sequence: CASSPPWGAATGELFF. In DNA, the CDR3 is TGTGCCAGCAGCCCCCCGTGGGGGGCGGCCACCGGGGAGCTGTTTTTT. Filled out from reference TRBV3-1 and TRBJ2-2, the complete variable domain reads DTAVSQTPKYLVTQMGNDKSIKCEQNLGHDTMYWYKQDSKKFLKIMFSYNNKELIINETVPNRFSPKSPDKAHLNLHINSLELGDSAVYFCASSPPWGAATGELFFGEGSRLTVL.

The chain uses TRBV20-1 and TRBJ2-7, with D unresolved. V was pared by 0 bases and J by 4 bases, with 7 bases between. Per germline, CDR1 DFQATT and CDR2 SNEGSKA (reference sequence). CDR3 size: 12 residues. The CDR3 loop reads CSARDWSYEQYF. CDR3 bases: TGCAGTGCTAGAGATTGGAGTTACGAGCAGTACTTC.

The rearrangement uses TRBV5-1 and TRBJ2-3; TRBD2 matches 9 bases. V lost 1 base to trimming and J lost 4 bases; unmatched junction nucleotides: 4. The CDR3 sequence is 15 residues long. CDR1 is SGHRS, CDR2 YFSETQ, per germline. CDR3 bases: TGCGCCAGCAGCTTGTTAAGCGGGGGGTCAGATACGCAGTATTTT. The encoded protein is CASSLLSGGSDTQYF.

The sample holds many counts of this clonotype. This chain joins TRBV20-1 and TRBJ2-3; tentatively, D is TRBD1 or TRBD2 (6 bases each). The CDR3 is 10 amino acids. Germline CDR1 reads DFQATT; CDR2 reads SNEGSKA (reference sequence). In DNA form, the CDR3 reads TGCAGGGGGGGCGCGGATACGCAGTATTTT. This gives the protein CRGGADTQYF.

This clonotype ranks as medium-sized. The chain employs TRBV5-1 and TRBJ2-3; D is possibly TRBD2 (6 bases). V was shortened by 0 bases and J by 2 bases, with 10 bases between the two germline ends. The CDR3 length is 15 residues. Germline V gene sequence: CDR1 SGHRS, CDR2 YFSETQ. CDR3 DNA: TGCGCCAGCAGCTTGGGCGGGGCCCCCACAGATACGCAGTATTTT. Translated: CASSLGGAPTDTQYF. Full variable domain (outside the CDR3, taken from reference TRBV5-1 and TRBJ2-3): KAGVTQTPRYLIKTRGQQVTLSCSPISGHRSVSWYQQTPGQGLQFLFEYFSETQRNKGNFPGRFSGRQFSNSRSEMNVSTLELGDSALYLCASSLGGAPTDTQYFGPGTRLTVL.

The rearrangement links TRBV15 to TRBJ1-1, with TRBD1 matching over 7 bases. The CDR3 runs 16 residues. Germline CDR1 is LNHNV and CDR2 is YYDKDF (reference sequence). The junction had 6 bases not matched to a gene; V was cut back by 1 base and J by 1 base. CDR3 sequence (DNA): TGTGCCACCAGCAGAGGCAGACAGGGCTCGAACACTGAAGCTTTCTTT. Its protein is CATSRGRQGSNTEAFF.

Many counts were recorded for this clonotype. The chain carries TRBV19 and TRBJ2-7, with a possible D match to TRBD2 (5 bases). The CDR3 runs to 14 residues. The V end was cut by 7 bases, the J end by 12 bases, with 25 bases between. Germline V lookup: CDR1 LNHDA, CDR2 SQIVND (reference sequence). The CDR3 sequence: CASMRSRASNHLYV. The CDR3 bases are TGTGCCAGTATGAGGTCGAGGGCCAGCAATCACCTGTACGTC.

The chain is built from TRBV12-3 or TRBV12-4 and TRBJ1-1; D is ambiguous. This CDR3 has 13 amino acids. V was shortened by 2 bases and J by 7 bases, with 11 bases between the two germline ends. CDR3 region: CASSLRDLGEAFF. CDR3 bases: TGTGCCAGCAGTTTACGGGATCTTGGTGAAGCTTTCTTT.

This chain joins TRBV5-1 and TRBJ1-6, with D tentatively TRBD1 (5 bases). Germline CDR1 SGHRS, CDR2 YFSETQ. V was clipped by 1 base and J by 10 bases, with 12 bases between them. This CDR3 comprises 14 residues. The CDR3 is CASSLPGGGSPLHF. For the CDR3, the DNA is TGCGCCAGCAGCTTGCCTGGGGGGGGATCACCCCTCCACTTT. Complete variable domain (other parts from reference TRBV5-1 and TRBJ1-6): KAGVTQTPRYLIKTRGQQVTLSCSPISGHRSVSWYQQTPGQGLQFLFEYFSETQRNKGNFPGRFSGRQFSNSRSEMNVSTLELGDSALYLCASSLPGGGSPLHFGNGTRLTVT.

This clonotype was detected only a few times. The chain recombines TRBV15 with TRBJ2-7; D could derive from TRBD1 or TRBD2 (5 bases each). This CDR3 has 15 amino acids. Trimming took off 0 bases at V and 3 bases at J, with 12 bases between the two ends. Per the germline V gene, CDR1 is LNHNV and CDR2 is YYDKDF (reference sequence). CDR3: CATSRDWGPLYEQYF. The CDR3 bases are TGTGCCACCAGCAGAGACTGGGGACCCCTCTACGAGCAGTACTTC. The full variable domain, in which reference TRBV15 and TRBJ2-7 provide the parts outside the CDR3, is DAMVIQNPRYQVTQFGKPVTLSCSQTLNHNVMYWYQQKSSQAPKLLFHYYDKDFNNEADTPDNFQSRRPNTSFCFLDIRSPGLGDTAMYLCATSRDWGPLYEQYFGPGTRLTVT.

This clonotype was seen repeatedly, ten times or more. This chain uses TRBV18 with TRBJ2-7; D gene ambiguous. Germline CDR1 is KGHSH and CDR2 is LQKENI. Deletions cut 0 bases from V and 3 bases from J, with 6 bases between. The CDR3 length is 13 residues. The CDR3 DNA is TGTGCCAGCTCACCACCTACAGACTACGAGCAGTACTTC. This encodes CASSPPTDYEQYF.

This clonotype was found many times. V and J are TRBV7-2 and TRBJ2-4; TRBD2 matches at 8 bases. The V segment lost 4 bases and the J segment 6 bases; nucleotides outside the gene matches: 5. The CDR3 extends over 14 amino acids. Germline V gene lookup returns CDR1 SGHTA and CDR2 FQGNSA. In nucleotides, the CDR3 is TGTGCCAGCAGCTCGGGGACTAGTGTAAACATTCAGTACTTC. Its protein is CASSSGTSVNIQYF.